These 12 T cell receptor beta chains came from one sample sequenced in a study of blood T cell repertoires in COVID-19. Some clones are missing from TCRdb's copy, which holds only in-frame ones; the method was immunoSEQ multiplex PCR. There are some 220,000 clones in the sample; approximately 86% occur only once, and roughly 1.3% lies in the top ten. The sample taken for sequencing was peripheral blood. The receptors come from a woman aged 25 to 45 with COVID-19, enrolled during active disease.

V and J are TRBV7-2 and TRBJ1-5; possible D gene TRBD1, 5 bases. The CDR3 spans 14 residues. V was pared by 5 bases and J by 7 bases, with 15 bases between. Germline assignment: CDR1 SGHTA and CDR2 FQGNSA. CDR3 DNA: TGTGCCAGCAGCCGTGGAGGGGTGGGACAGCCCCAGCATTTT. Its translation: CASSRGGVGQPQHF.

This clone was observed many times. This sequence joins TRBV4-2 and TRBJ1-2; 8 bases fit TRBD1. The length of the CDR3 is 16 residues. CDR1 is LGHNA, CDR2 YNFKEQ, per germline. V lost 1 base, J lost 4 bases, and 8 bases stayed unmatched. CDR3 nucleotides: TGTGCCAGCAGCCAAGGTCCCGCAGGGGGCAGCTATGGCTACACCTTC. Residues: CASSQGPAGGSYGYTF.

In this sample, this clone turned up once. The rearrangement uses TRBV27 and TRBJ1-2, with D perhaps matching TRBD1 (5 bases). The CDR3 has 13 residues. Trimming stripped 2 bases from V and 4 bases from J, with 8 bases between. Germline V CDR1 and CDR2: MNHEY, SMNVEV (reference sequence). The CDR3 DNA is TGTGCCAGCAGTTTAATTCAGGGCTATGGCTACACCTTC. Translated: CASSLIQGYGYTF.

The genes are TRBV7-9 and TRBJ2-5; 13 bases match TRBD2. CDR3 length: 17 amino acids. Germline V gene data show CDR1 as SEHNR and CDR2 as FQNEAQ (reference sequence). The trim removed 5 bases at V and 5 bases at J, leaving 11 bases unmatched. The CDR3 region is CASSLGLAGDALETQYF. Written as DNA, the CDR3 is TGTGCCAGCAGCCTCGGACTAGCGGGAGACGCATTGGAGACCCAGTACTTC.

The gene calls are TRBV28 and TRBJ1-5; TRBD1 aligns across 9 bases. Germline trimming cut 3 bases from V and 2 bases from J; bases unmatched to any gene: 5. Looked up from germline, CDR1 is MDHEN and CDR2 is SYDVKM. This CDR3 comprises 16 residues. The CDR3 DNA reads TGTGCCAGCAGTTTGGGGACAGGGTATGGCAATCAGCCCCAGCATTTT. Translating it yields CASSLGTGYGNQPQHF.

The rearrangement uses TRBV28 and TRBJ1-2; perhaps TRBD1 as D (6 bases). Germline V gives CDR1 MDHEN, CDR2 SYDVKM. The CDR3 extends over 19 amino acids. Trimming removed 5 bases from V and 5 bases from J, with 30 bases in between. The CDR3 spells CASSPPPGDMKERMYGYTF. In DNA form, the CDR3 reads TGTGCCAGCAGTCCACCCCCTGGGGACATGAAAGAGAGGATGTATGGCTACACCTTC.

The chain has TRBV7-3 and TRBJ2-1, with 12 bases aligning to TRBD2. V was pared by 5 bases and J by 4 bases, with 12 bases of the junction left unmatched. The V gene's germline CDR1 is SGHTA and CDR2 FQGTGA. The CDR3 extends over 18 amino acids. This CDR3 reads CASSRSARLAGEYNEQFF. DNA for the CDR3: TGTGCCAGCAGCCGGAGCGCCCGACTAGCGGGAGAGTACAATGAGCAGTTCTTC.

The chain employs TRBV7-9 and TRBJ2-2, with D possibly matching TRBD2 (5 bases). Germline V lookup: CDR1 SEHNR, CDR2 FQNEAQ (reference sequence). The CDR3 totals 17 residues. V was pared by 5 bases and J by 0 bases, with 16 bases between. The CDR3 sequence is CASSVDLAGPNTGELFF. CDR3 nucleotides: TGTGCCAGCAGCGTAGATCTGGCGGGCCCGAACACCGGGGAGCTGTTTTTT.

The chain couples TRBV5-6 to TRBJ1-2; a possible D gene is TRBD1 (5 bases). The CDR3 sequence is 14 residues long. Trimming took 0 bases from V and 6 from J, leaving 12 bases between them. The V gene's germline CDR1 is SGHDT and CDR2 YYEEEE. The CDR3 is CASSLVGQLDGYTF. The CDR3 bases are TGTGCCAGCAGCTTGGTGGGGCAGCTAGATGGCTACACCTTC.

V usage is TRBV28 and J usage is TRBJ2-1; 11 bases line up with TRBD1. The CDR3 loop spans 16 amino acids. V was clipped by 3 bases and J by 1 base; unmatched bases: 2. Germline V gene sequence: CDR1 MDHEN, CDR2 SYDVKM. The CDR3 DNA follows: TGTGCCAGCAGTTTGTGGGACAGGGGGTCCTACAATGAGCAGTTCTTC. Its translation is CASSLWDRGSYNEQFF.

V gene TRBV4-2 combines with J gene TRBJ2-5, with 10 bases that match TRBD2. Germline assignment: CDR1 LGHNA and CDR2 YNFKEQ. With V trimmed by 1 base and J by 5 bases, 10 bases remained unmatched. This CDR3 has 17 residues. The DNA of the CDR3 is TGTGCCAGCAGCCAAGTTCGAGCGGGAGGGCCCGGGGAGACCCAGTACTTC. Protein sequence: CASSQVRAGGPGETQYF.

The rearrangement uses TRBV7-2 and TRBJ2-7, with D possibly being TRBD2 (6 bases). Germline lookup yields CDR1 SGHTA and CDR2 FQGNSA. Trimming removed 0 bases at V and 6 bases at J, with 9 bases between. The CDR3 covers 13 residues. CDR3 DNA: TGTGCCAGCAGCTTAGCGGGACTGGGCGAGCAGTACTTC. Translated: CASSLAGLGEQYF.